This TCR beta chain was identified during a study of human T cells and chemical hapten exposure. Germline CDR1 is LGHDT and CDR2 is YNNKEL (reference sequence). The CDR3 has 18 residues. V shed 0 bases and J 3 bases; nucleotides not matched to a gene: 11. Time point specified: patch test 1, 2 weeks after DPC sensitization. As to treatment: therapeutic diphenylcyclopropenone sensitization with weekly scalp DPC. TCRdb analysed the RACE reads with MiXCR anew, one entry per CDR3 protein. The sample lists around 380,000 distinct CDR3 sequences, 4.8% occurring once. This sequence joins TRBV3-1 and TRBJ1-5, with 7 bases lining up with TRBD1. The sample here was whole blood, taken in connection with sensitization to the hapten diphenylcyclopropenone (DPC). This clonotype was obtained from a woman in her 50s with alopecia areata. Some clones in this sample may be carry-over from other donors' samples. The CDR3 nucleotides are TGTGCCAGCAGCCAAGAACGGAGTGGGACAGCGGCCAATCAGCCCCAGCATTTT. Its translation: CASSQERSGTAANQPQHF.